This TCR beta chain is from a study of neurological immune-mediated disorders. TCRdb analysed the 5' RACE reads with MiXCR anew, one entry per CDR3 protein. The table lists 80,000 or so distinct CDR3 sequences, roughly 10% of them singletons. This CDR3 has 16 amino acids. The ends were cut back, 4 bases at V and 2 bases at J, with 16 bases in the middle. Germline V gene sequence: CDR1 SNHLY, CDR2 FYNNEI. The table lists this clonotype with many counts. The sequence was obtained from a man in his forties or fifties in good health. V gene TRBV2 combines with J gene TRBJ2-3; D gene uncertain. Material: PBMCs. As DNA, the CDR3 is TGTGCCAGCAGTGGAGTTCCGGGCCCTTTCACAGATACGCAGTATTTT. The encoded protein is CASSGVPGPFTDTQYF. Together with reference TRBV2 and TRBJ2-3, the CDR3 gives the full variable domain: EPEVTQTPSHQVTQMGQEVILRCVPISNHLYFYWYRQILGQKVEFLVSFYNNEISEKSEIFDDQFSVERPDGSNFTLKIRSTKLEDSAMYFCASSGVPGPFTDTQYFGPGTRLTVL.